Sequencing of this T cell receptor (beta chain) was carried out in a study of OX40 agonist ivuxolimab in advanced cancers. About the study: Prior therapy, whether anti-PD-1, anti-PD-L1 or anti-CTLA-4, was allowed, and more than 35% had some. Points from the study as a whole: Expanded clones were, on average, more numerous in CD8+ T cells than in CD4+.

A note on this clone: Its specificity is not known.

Only in-frame clones appear in the TCRdb table, and some are missing; sequencing was by immunoSEQ multiplex PCR. This sample has tens of thousands of clones, with roughly 90% found just once. The CDR3 has 15 residues. Trimming shortened V by 5 bases and J by 4 bases, and 17 bases separated the two germline ends. Germline V gene sequence: CDR1 SEHNR, CDR2 FQNEAQ (reference sequence). The sequence derives from an adult with an advanced solid tumor such as melanoma, head and neck, liver or kidney cancer. V usage is TRBV7-9 and J usage is TRBJ1-2; maybe TRBD1 (6 bases). Sequenced here: CD4+ or CD8+ T cells sorted from blood, sampled in a trial of the OX40 agonist ivuxolimab. CDR3 sequence (DNA): TGTGCCAGCAGCAGAGGGGGTGGGGGACTCTATGGCTACACCTTC. It encodes CASSRGGGGLYGYTF.